This entry concerns a single TCR beta chain. What it binds is unknown. This record comes from a study of T-cell reconstitution after alpha-beta-depleted transplantation in children. Unique molecular identifiers featured in how the TCRbeta library was prepared. MiXCR, applied by TCRdb to the PCR reads, yields one record per CDR3 protein. The sample gives fewer than 550,000 distinct CDR3 sequences, roughly 17% of which show up once; 29% is in the top ten. V was trimmed by 1 base and J by 5 bases, leaving 11 bases between them. The germline gives CDR1 LNHNV, CDR2 YYDKDF (reference sequence). This CDR3 is built from 14 residues. Broader study findings: The study reportedly traced alpha-beta T cells about two months after transplant to several hundred expanded graft clones. Counts and diversity of T cells one year after transplant came mostly from newly produced T cells.

J is TRBJ2-5 and V is TRBV15; unclear D gene. The specimen was PBMCs, mostly from graft donor cells, collected 360 days after TCRalphabeta/CD19-depleted stem cell transplant. This TCR was recovered from a boy younger than two who had a stem cell transplant for Wiskott-Aldrich syndrome, so the T cells may come from the graft donor. CDR3 coding DNA: TGTGCCACCAGCAGAGCCCTACTCGTGGAGACCCAGTACTTC. Translated, it gives CATSRALLVETQYF.